The present T cell receptor (beta chain) was sequenced within a study of long-term antiretroviral therapy in people with HIV. On the study more broadly: Of all samples, the earliest predate the 2015 immediate-ART recommendation by about a decade.

The immunoSEQ assay was v3.0, run at survey level. The repertoire was sequenced with immunoSEQ multiplex PCR; TCRdb's copy has only in-frame clones and lacks some. The sample shows about 25,000 clones, around 88% of them seen only once. Study-wide findings and caveats: It was observed that HIV repertoires exhibited narrower CDR3 length ranges than controls. Pre-ART-expanded clones dominated the repertoire at all time points. The study collected blood between about 2004 and 2018, possibly under older ART regimens.

As concerns this clone: Its antigen is currently unknown.

Trimming shortened V by 0 bases and J by 4 bases, and 11 bases separated the two germline ends. Per germline, CDR1 SGDLS and CDR2 YYNGEE. The CDR3 sequence is 15 residues long. V is TRBV9 and J is TRBJ1-5; D perhaps matches TRBD1 (6 bases). The TCR comes from a young man with HIV. This material consisted of unsorted PBMCs, taken about 4.3 years after starting antiretroviral therapy. CDR3 protein: CASSVGGALNQPQHF. The CDR3 nucleotides are TGTGCCAGCAGCGTAGGGGGGGCACTAAATCAGCCCCAGCATTTT.